This passage covers 20 T cell receptor beta chains from one sample sequenced in a study of preoperative IRX-2 immunotherapy in early breast cancer. The table came from immunoSEQ multiplex PCR; TCRdb's copy has only in-frame clones and leaves some out. The sample gives around 95,000 clones, 75% to 90% of which show up once; 2% to 2.5% is in the top ten. The treatment was: preoperative locoregional IRX-2 cytokine immunotherapy. The sequences come from tumor tissue, collected after IRX-2 immunotherapy. These TCRs come from a human donor with breast cancer.

This chain links TRBV7-4 with TRBJ2-1; 8 bases align to TRBD2. Germline trimming cut 6 bases from V and 3 bases from J; bases unmatched to any gene: 4. CDR1 is SGHVT, CDR2 SQSDAQ, per germline. This CDR3 comprises 14 residues. The CDR3 region has the DNA TGTGCCAGCAGTTATACTAGCGGCTACAATGAGCAGTTCTTC. Its translation: CASSYTSGYNEQFF.

V is TRBV6-8 and J is TRBJ1-6; 7 bases align to TRBD1. This CDR3 has 15 amino acids. CDR1 is MNHGY and CDR2 is SAAAGT in the germline V gene. The trim removed 2 bases at V and 5 bases at J, leaving 3 bases unmatched. The CDR3 DNA sequence: TGTGCCAGCAGTTACCACGGGACAGATAATTCACCCCTCCACTTT. This encodes CASSYHGTDNSPLHF.

This chain links TRBV14 with TRBJ2-2; D unclear. This CDR3 has 16 amino acids. The V end lost 1 base, the J end lost 1 base, and 10 bases lay between the germline ends. Germline CDR1 SGHDN, CDR2 FVKESK. CDR3 in amino acids: CASSQVSVENTGELFF. CDR3 sequence (DNA): TGTGCCAGCAGCCAAGTTTCCGTTGAGAACACCGGGGAGCTGTTTTTT.

The chain recombines TRBV5-1 with TRBJ2-2; no firm D call. V was trimmed by 1 base and J by 3 bases, leaving 7 bases between them. From germline, CDR1 is SGHRS and CDR2 YFSETQ. The CDR3 spans 14 residues. The CDR3 is CASSLRGDTGELFF. As DNA, the CDR3 is TGCGCCAGCAGCTTGCGTGGGGACACCGGGGAGCTGTTTTTT.

In this sample, this clone turned up many times. The J gene is TRBJ2-2, the V gene TRBV11-3; D is perhaps TRBD1 or TRBD2 (5 bases each). V dropped 8 bases and J dropped 4 bases, with 14 bases sitting between them. Germline lookup yields CDR1 SGHNT and CDR2 YENEEA. This CDR3 is built from 14 residues. Here the CDR3 reads CASGGRGGTGELFF. In DNA form, the CDR3 reads TGTGCCAGCGGGGGACGCGGCGGCACCGGGGAGCTGTTTTTT.

In the case of this clone: Compared with germline, one end of the junction differs, possibly owing to a read error. The chain is built from TRBV6-8 and TRBJ1-3, with no clear D. This CDR3 has 17 residues. Looked up from germline, CDR1 is MNHGY and CDR2 is SAAAGT. The CDR3 loop is CAISANEGRRSGNTIYF. The DNA of the CDR3 is TGTGCCATCAGTGCCAACGAAGGGCGGCGCTCTGGAAACACCATATATTTT.

The chain combines TRBV7-8 with TRBJ1-5; no clear D gene. There are 14 residues in the CDR3. CDR1 and CDR2 from the germline V gene are SGHVS and FQNEAQ. V shed 3 bases and J shed 5 bases, with 11 bases lying between them. CDR3 nucleotides: TGTGCCAGCAGCTTGGGCAGGACCTATCAGCCCCAGCATTTT. Translating it yields CASSLGRTYQPQHF.

The V call is TRBV6-8, the J call TRBJ1-5; D is uncertain. V gave up 5 bases and J gave up 2 bases, with 13 bases separating them. The CDR3 runs 15 residues. Germline V gene data show CDR1 as MNHGY and CDR2 as SAAAGT. The CDR3 region has the DNA TGTGCCAGCAGTCCCTTAACCGGGGGCAATCAGCCCCAGCATTTT. Protein product: CASSPLTGGNQPQHF.

V usage is TRBV5-1 and J usage is TRBJ1-1; a weak D match, TRBD1 (6 bases). V was clipped by 0 bases and J by 4 bases, with 13 bases between them. There are 15 residues in the CDR3. From germline, CDR1 is SGHRS and CDR2 YFSETQ. The CDR3 spells CASSLEGWGRTEAFF. The CDR3 DNA follows: TGCGCCAGCAGCTTGGAGGGTTGGGGGCGCACTGAAGCTTTCTTT.

V usage is TRBV19 and J usage is TRBJ2-1, with 9 bases matching TRBD2. V was pared by 2 bases and J by 7 bases, with 6 bases of the junction left unmatched. CDR1 LNHDA and CDR2 SQIVND come from the germline V gene (reference sequence). The CDR3 runs 15 residues. The CDR3 sequence: CASSISLAGRNEQFF. The CDR3 DNA reads as TGTGCCAGTAGTATAAGTCTAGCGGGGAGGAATGAGCAGTTCTTC.

The CDR3 nucleotides read TGTGCCAGCAGCTTGCAGGGACCCTTTCAGCCCCAGCATTTT. The encoded protein is CASSLQGPFQPQHF. This chain connects TRBV11-3 to TRBJ1-5, with D tentatively TRBD1 (5 bases). Germline CDR1 reads SGHNT; CDR2 reads YENEEA. The CDR3 spans 14 residues. V gave up 3 bases and J gave up 6 bases, with 12 bases separating them.

Only one count was recorded for this clone. The V gene is TRBV19, the J gene TRBJ1-2; possibly TRBD1 for D (5 bases). With 7 bases removed from V and 4 bases from J, the gap between germline ends came to 10 bases. Germline V gene sequence: CDR1 LNHDA, CDR2 SQIVND (reference sequence). This CDR3 spans 12 amino acids. The CDR3 protein is CASTQGGYGYTF. Here the CDR3 DNA reads TGTGCCAGTACCCAGGGCGGCTATGGCTACACCTTC.

The chain employs TRBV19 and TRBJ2-1; 9 bases map to TRBD1. Germline values: CDR1 LNHDA, CDR2 SQIVND (reference sequence). This CDR3 is 13 amino acids long. After removal of 5 bases from V and 9 bases from J, the junction contained 5 bases not matched to a gene. CDR3 sequence: CASSPRGQGEQFF. CDR3 in DNA: TGTGCCAGTAGTCCCCGGGGACAGGGTGAGCAGTTCTTC.

In this sample, this clone turned up once. The rearrangement joins TRBV11-3 to TRBJ2-7; 12 nucleotides line up with TRBD1. The trim removed 5 bases at V and 4 bases at J, leaving 18 bases unmatched. The CDR3 spans 19 residues. In germline, CDR1 is SGHNT, CDR2 YENEEA. CDR3 in amino acids: CASSRSDRPGTGGLYEQYF. The CDR3, as DNA: TGTGCCAGCAGCCGATCAGATCGCCCTGGGACAGGGGGCTTGTACGAGCAGTACTTC.

The CDR3 region is CASSVRAELGEKLFF. CDR3 in DNA: TGTGCCAGCAGCGTAAGGGCCGAACTCGGTGAAAAACTGTTTTTT. The chain carries TRBV12-1 and TRBJ1-4. TRBV12-1 is termed a pseudogene. The CDR3 runs 15 residues.

The chain combines TRBV28 with TRBJ2-7; 8 bases agree with TRBD1. The ends lost 3 bases at V and 3 bases at J; junction bases unmatched: 7. This CDR3 region has 15 residues. Germline V gene lookup returns CDR1 MDHEN and CDR2 SYDVKM. CDR3 bases: TGTGCCAGCAGTTTGGGGACAGGTTTGGACTACGAGCAGTACTTC. Translating it yields CASSLGTGLDYEQYF. Combining the CDR3 with reference TRBV28 and TRBJ2-7 gives the whole variable domain DVKVTQSSRYLVKRTGEKVFLECVQDMDHENMFWYRQDPGLGLRLIYFSYDVKMKEKGDIPEGYSVSREKKERFSLILESASTNQTSMYLCASSLGTGLDYEQYFGPGTRLTVT.

Note on this clone: At one end the junction does not follow the germline gene, possibly because of a read error. This chain joins TRBV6-8 and TRBJ1-2; no clear D gene. The CDR3 consists of 15 residues. The germline CDR1 and CDR2 sequences are MNHGY and SAAAGT. The CDR3 DNA sequence: TGTGCCATCAGTGGCCCCGGAATGGGTGCAAGTGGCTACACCTTC. Its translation: CAISGPGMGASGYTF.

This clone has just a few counts. The genes are TRBV6-8 and TRBJ1-5, with TRBD1 matching 9 bases. Germline assignment: CDR1 MNHGY and CDR2 SAAAGT. The J segment lost 0 bases and the V segment lost 6 bases, leaving 6 bases of the junction unmatched. This CDR3 region has 16 residues. CDR3 DNA: TGTGCCAGCAGACGGACAGGGGCGAATAGCAATCAGCCCCAGCATTTT. This codes for CASRRTGANSNQPQHF.

The chain carries TRBV28 and TRBJ1-1, with 11 bases matching TRBD1. CDR1 is MDHEN and CDR2 is SYDVKM in the germline V gene. CDR3 length: 14 amino acids. Losses at the gene ends were 8 bases for V and 4 bases for J; bases not matched to a gene: 6. The CDR3 is CASGDRGLSTEAFF. In DNA form, the CDR3 reads TGTGCCAGCGGGGACAGGGGGTTAAGCACTGAAGCTTTCTTT. The variable domain in full, completed from reference TRBV28 and TRBJ1-1, reads DVKVTQSSRYLVKRTGEKVFLECVQDMDHENMFWYRQDPGLGLRLIYFSYDVKMKEKGDIPEGYSVSREKKERFSLILESASTNQTSMYLCASGDRGLSTEAFFGQGTRLTVV.

The chain carries TRBV19 and TRBJ1-1; 10 bases agree with TRBD1. The CDR3 is 16 residues long. Germline V gene sequence: CDR1 LNHDA, CDR2 SQIVND (reference sequence). The J segment lost 1 base and the V segment lost 5 bases, leaving 7 bases of the junction unmatched. The CDR3 DNA follows: TGTGCCAGTAGTGACCGACAGGGGGCCAGGAACACTGAAGCTTTCTTT. It encodes CASSDRQGARNTEAFF.